This TCR beta chain is drawn from a study of OX40 agonist ivuxolimab in advanced cancers. Overall study results and limits: Circulating CD4+ and CD8+ T cells showed clonal expansion by week 6 at 0.1 to 3.0 mg/kg.

Generated by immunoSEQ multiplex PCR, the TCRdb table keeps only in-frame clones and is missing some. The sample lists about 77,000 clones; about 90% were seen once. Any history of autoimmune disease or systemic immunosuppression disqualified patients. Blood samples were obtained at baseline, cycle 4 day 1, and cycle 7 day 1. V gave up 1 base and J gave up 2 bases; unmatched junction bases: 1. Germline CDR1 is MDHEN and CDR2 is SYDVKM. The CDR3 runs to 15 residues. To note about this clone: What it binds is not known.

The rearrangement uses TRBV28 and TRBJ2-1; 8 positions agree with TRBD2. This sample comprised CD4+ or CD8+ T cells sorted from blood, obtained in a trial of the OX40 agonist ivuxolimab. The receptor was isolated from an adult with an advanced solid tumor such as melanoma, head and neck, liver or kidney cancer. The CDR3 bases are TGTGCCAGCAGTTTATCACTAGCGGCCTACAATGAGCAGTTCTTC. This codes for CASSLSLAAYNEQFF.